The 21 T cell receptor beta chains in this list originate from one sample, sequenced in a study of T cells expressing NK-cell markers (dated by TCRdb to about 2020). The protocol used for the library was 5' RACE. This sample was sequenced with an Illumina HiSeq 2000. Following reprocessing of the reads by TCRdb, the data hold one row per CDR3 protein sequence and no DNA is available. The sample table includes 500,000 to 600,000 distinct CDR3 sequences. The ten largest clones capture under 4.5% of the sample. What was sequenced was blood T cells: a sorted CD56 or NKG2C T cell subset, CD4+ or CD8+ T cells, or bulk PBMC T cells (not recorded which). The receptors stem from a man younger than 35 in good health. Donor details come from another sample of the same person, matched by shared clones.

The chain links TRBV10-3 to TRBJ2-1; TCRdb returns TRBD2, unconfirmable since there is no DNA. The germline CDR1 and CDR2 sequences are ENHRY and SYGVKD. The length of the CDR3 is 16 residues. Here the CDR3 reads CAISDAGSQVYNEQFF.

This sequence joins TRBV12-5 and TRBJ1-3. The CDR3 sequence is 14 residues long. Per the germline V gene, CDR1 is LGHNT and CDR2 is FRNRAP. CDR3 protein: CASGRGLPGNTIYF.

J is TRBJ2-2 and V is TRBV20-1; TCRdb calls TRBD1, which cannot be checked without DNA. The length of the CDR3 is 12 residues. The V gene's germline CDR1 is DFQATT and CDR2 SNEGSKA (reference sequence). The CDR3 sequence is CSARSGGSELFF.

The chain combines TRBV6-4 with TRBJ1-1; TCRdb proposes TRBD1, but this gene call is untestable without DNA. CDR3 length: 13 residues. Germline V gene data show CDR1 as MRHNA and CDR2 as SNTAGT. The CDR3 spells CASVQGMNTEAFF.

The chain joins TRBV5-1 to TRBJ1-5; TCRdb's D call, TRBD1, is unchecked because there is no DNA. The CDR3 runs 14 residues. Germline assignment: CDR1 SGHRS and CDR2 YFSETQ. The CDR3 loop reads CASSLDGQPPPQHF.

This chain links TRBV10-3 with TRBJ2-7; the TCRdb D gene call, TRBD2, has no DNA to confirm it. Germline values: CDR1 ENHRY, CDR2 SYGVKD. The CDR3 consists of 15 residues. CDR3: CAISPTGTSGPPLDF.

CDR3 sequence: CSARTGAGANVLTF. The chain combines TRBV20-1 with TRBJ2-6; TCRdb returns TRBD1, unconfirmable since there is no DNA. Germline CDR1 is DFQATT and CDR2 is SNEGSKA (reference sequence). This CDR3 has 14 residues.

V usage is TRBV5-6 and J usage is TRBJ2-2; the D call of TRBD2 rests on TCRdb alone, since no DNA is present to check it. The CDR3 covers 17 residues. Germline V gene sequence: CDR1 SGHDT, CDR2 YYEEEE. The CDR3 loop is CASSRTSGNPRAGELFF.

The gene calls are TRBV4-2 and TRBJ2-1; TCRdb indicates TRBD2, and absent DNA this call remains unverified. Per germline, CDR1 LGHNA and CDR2 YNFKEQ. CDR3 length equals 15 residues. This chain's CDR3 is CASSQELAARIEQFF.

The chain links TRBV5-1 to TRBJ2-1; TCRdb calls TRBD1, which cannot be checked without DNA. The germline V gene encodes CDR1 SGHRS and CDR2 YFSETQ. The CDR3 has 16 amino acids. The CDR3 loop reads CASSLTGSSSYNEQFF.

The chain carries TRBV6-2 or TRBV6-3 and TRBJ1-1; there is no DNA to check the TCRdb D call of TRBD1. The germline gives CDR1 MNHEY, CDR2 SVGEGT. This CDR3 spans 16 amino acids. The CDR3 sequence: CASSLTTLGSGTEAFF.

The chain links TRBV5-1 to TRBJ1-1; checking the TCRdb D call of TRBD1 is not possible without DNA. The CDR3 spans 15 residues. Germline V gene data show CDR1 as SGHRS and CDR2 as YFSETQ. CDR3 in amino acids: CASNHPGYPNTEAFF.

The J gene is TRBJ2-7, the V gene TRBV6-2 or TRBV6-3; TCRdb's D call of TRBD1 is untestable without DNA. CDR1 and CDR2 (germline): MNHEY, SVGEGT. This CDR3 has 14 residues. This CDR3 is CASSSPDGSYEQYF.

The chain joins TRBV5-1 to TRBJ2-2; TCRdb indicates TRBD1, and absent DNA this call remains unverified. This CDR3 is 16 amino acids long. Germline V gene data show CDR1 as SGHRS and CDR2 as YFSETQ. The CDR3 spells CASSLRGALNTGELFF. The full variable domain, with the rest looked up from reference TRBV5-1 and TRBJ2-2, is KAGVTQTPRYLIKTRGQQVTLSCSPISGHRSVSWYQQTPGQGLQFLFEYFSETQRNKGNFPGRFSGRQFSNSRSEMNVSTLELGDSALYLCASSLRGALNTGELFFGEGSRLTVL.

V and J are TRBV7-2 and TRBJ2-7; without DNA, the TCRdb call of TRBD2 cannot be checked. The CDR3 totals 12 residues. Germline V gene lookup returns CDR1 SGHTA and CDR2 FQGNSA. CDR3 sequence: CASSWQGSPRYF.

The chain carries TRBV21-1 and TRBJ1-5; TCRdb reports TRBD1, a call that lacks DNA to check it against. TRBV21-1 is a pseudogene locus. The CDR3 runs 15 residues. The CDR3 spells CASSKFQGGNQPQHF.

This chain uses TRBV6-1 with TRBJ2-7; the D gene TCRdb calls, TRBD1, cannot be checked with no DNA. This CDR3 comprises 16 residues. Germline CDR1 and CDR2: MNHNS and SASEGT. CDR3 region: CASSADLTGGLYEQYF.

The chain uses TRBV18 and TRBJ2-5; TCRdb's assignment of TRBD2 cannot be checked, as there is no DNA. This CDR3 spans 16 amino acids. CDR1 is KGHSH and CDR2 is LQKENI in the germline V gene. The CDR3 is CASSPGSEAGAETQYF.

The chain has TRBV10-2 and TRBJ2-6; TCRdb's D call, TRBD1, is unchecked because there is no DNA. CDR3 length equals 17 residues. Per germline, CDR1 WSHSY and CDR2 SAAADI. CDR3 sequence reads: CASSESSGLIGANVLTF.

The chain couples TRBV5-1 to TRBJ2-5; lacking DNA, the TRBD1 call made by TCRdb goes unchecked. Germline V gene data show CDR1 as SGHRS and CDR2 as YFSETQ. The CDR3 totals 17 residues. The CDR3 sequence is CASSWGSGTKLQETQYF.

The chain joins TRBV14 to TRBJ2-5; TCRdb calls TRBD1, which cannot be checked without DNA. CDR1 SGHDN and CDR2 FVKESK come from the germline V gene. The CDR3 sequence is 14 residues long. The CDR3: CASSQVGGRETQYF.